The text below deals with one T cell receptor (beta chain). Its target is unknown. In the library, each TCR cDNA molecule bore its own unique molecular identifier. One entry per CDR3 protein, called by TCRdb with MiXCR from the 5' RACE reads. The table includes a few thousand distinct CDR3 sequences, approximately 20% detected once. This CDR3 is 15 amino acids long. Trimming pared 1 base from V and 3 bases from J, leaving 10 bases between. CDR1 and CDR2 from the germline V gene are SEHNR and FQNEAQ (reference sequence). Noted time point: sample taken at primary tumor resection. The 70 or so donors had untreated early-stage non-small cell lung cancer. No cell sorting; template was whole RNA from tumor, lung tissue or PBMC. This sample is drawn from a study of spatial heterogeneity in lung cancer. Study details: Alpha-chain detections were consistently fewer than beta-chain detections among the sequences. Findings and limits, study-wide: Counts of expanded alpha and beta TCRs within tumors tracked the tumor nonsynonymous mutation count.

The sequence was collected from a male donor with early-stage non-small cell lung cancer. The sequences come from lung tumor tissue, collected at surgery. This chain joins TRBV7-9 and TRBJ1-5; D possibly corresponds to TRBD1 (5 bases). CDR3 bases: TGTGCCAGCAGCTTAGATACAGGAACCAATCAGCCCCAGCATTTT. Translated, it gives CASSLDTGTNQPQHF.